The 30 T cell receptor beta chains below were found in one sample sequenced in a study of cytomegalovirus exposure and HLA in healthy donors. In the PCR, 60 Vbeta and 13 Jbeta primers were used. The protocol was immunoSEQ multiplex PCR, while the TCRdb copy is restricted to in-frame clones and leaves out a portion. The table records some 74,000 clones, 66% of them present only once. Specimen: PBMCs. These receptors all stem from a man between 40 and 49 years old in good health and CMV-seropositive.

This clone has a single count. The V and J genes are TRBV7-9 and TRBJ1-1; tentative D call: TRBD1 (6 bases). The CDR3 loop spans 15 amino acids. The germline V gene has CDR1 SEHNR and CDR2 FQNEAQ (reference sequence). Trimming took off 5 bases at V and 1 base at J, with 14 bases between the two ends. CDR3 sequence (DNA): TGTGCCAGCAGCGGACGGACAGTATCGAACACTGAAGCTTTCTTT. This sequence encodes CASSGRTVSNTEAFF.

V is TRBV7-3 and J is TRBJ2-1, with TRBD2 matching over 8 bases. V lost 5 bases, J lost 3 bases, and 6 bases stayed unmatched. Germline CDR1 is SGHTA and CDR2 is FQGTGA. The CDR3 runs to 15 residues. The DNA for the CDR3 is TGTGCCAGCAGCCCCGGACTAGCTTACTACAATGAGCAGTTCTTC. Protein sequence: CASSPGLAYYNEQFF.

The J gene is TRBJ1-2, the V gene TRBV11-3; 10 positions agree with TRBD1. Germline CDR1 SGHNT, CDR2 YENEEA. Trimming at V came to 0 bases and at J to 14 bases, leaving 9 bases not matched to a gene. The CDR3 consists of 14 residues. The CDR3 coding sequence is TGTGCCAGCAGCTTAGAGGGGACAGGGGTACCGGGAACCTTC. Amino acids: CASSLEGTGVPGTF.

This CDR3 is CASNEQGAYEQYF. In DNA, the CDR3 is TGTGCCAGCAACGAACAGGGGGCGTACGAGCAGTACTTC. This sequence joins TRBV6-5 and TRBJ2-7; TRBD1 aligns across 9 bases. The CDR3 loop spans 13 amino acids. CDR1 is MNHEY, CDR2 SVGAGI, per germline. The ends lost 7 bases at V and 4 bases at J; junction bases unmatched: 5.

On this clone: Other DNA sequences in this sample translate to the same CDR3. The rearrangement links TRBV30 to TRBJ1-1, with D possibly matching TRBD1 (6 bases). V was clipped by 2 bases and J by 2 bases, with 12 bases between them. Germline V gives CDR1 GTSNPN, CDR2 SVGIG (reference sequence). This CDR3 region has 14 residues. CDR3 bases: TGTGCCTGGAGTAAGGACAGCCTTAACACTGAAGCTTTCTTT. Amino acids: CAWSKDSLNTEAFF. Complete variable domain (other parts from reference TRBV30 and TRBJ1-1): SQTIHQWPATLVQPVGSPLSLECTVEGTSNPNLYWYRQAAGRGLQLLFYSVGIGQISSEVPQNLSASRPQDRQFILSSKKLLLSDSGFYLCAWSKDSLNTEAFFGQGTRLTVV.

V is TRBV2 and J is TRBJ1-1; TRBD1 matches 10 bases. Looked up from germline, CDR1 is SNHLY and CDR2 is FYNNEI. There are 14 residues in the CDR3. The V segment lost 6 bases and the J segment 12 bases; nucleotides outside the gene matches: 13. CDR3 bases: TGTGCCAGCAGACCCCCCAGACAGGGGGCGCGTCCTTTCTTT. It is translated as CASRPPRQGARPFF. Combining the CDR3 with reference TRBV2 and TRBJ1-1 gives the whole variable domain EPEVTQTPSHQVTQMGQEVILRCVPISNHLYFYWYRQILGQKVEFLVSFYNNEISEKSEIFDDQFSVERPDGSNFTLKIRSTKLEDSAMYFCASRPPRQGARPFFGQGTRLTVV.

The chain recombines TRBV19 with TRBJ2-7; 8 positions match TRBD1. The J segment lost 3 bases and the V segment lost 5 bases, leaving 12 bases of the junction unmatched. Germline V gives CDR1 LNHDA, CDR2 SQIVND (reference sequence). The CDR3 has 16 residues. In DNA form, the CDR3 reads TGTGCCAGTAGTTTATTTTCCGGACAGGGTTTCTACGAGCAGTACTTC. It yields the protein CASSLFSGQGFYEQYF.

The gene calls are TRBV5-1 and TRBJ2-2; no definite D call. CDR3 length: 15 amino acids. V was pared by 1 base and J by 0 bases, with 7 bases between. Germline-derived CDR1 and CDR2 are SGHRS and YFSETQ. The CDR3 protein is CASSLYEANTGELFF. The CDR3 region has the DNA TGCGCCAGCAGCTTGTACGAGGCGAACACCGGGGAGCTGTTTTTT. The whole variable domain, remainder taken from reference TRBV5-1 and TRBJ2-2, is KAGVTQTPRYLIKTRGQQVTLSCSPISGHRSVSWYQQTPGQGLQFLFEYFSETQRNKGNFPGRFSGRQFSNSRSEMNVSTLELGDSALYLCASSLYEANTGELFFGEGSRLTVL.

The V gene is TRBV27, the J gene TRBJ2-5; TRBD2 aligns across 7 bases. The junction had 13 bases not matched to a gene; V was cut back by 5 bases and J by 4 bases. There are 16 residues in the CDR3. Germline CDR1 MNHEY, CDR2 SMNVEV (reference sequence). In DNA form, the CDR3 reads TGTGCCAGCAGTCAAAAGCGGGGAAGGGCACGAGAGACCCAGTACTTC. The encoded protein is CASSQKRGRARETQYF.

The J gene is TRBJ1-2, the V gene TRBV6-1, with 9 bases identical to TRBD1. Germline V CDR1 and CDR2: MNHNS, SASEGT. The CDR3 consists of 15 residues. J lost 4 bases, V lost 6 bases, and 9 bases had no gene match. CDR3 amino acids: CASRKNRGLVYGYTF. CDR3 DNA: TGTGCCAGCAGGAAGAACAGGGGGCTCGTCTATGGCTACACCTTC.

This chain's CDR3 is CASGLYGADIQYF. The CDR3 nucleotides read TGTGCTAGTGGTTTATACGGTGCGGACATTCAGTACTTC. The genes are TRBV12-5 and TRBJ2-4; D call uncertain. V lost 3 bases to trimming and J lost 8 bases, with 11 bases between them. Germline V gene data show CDR1 as LGHNT and CDR2 as FRNRAP. The CDR3 length is 13 residues.

The chain is built from TRBV5-1 and TRBJ2-3, with 10 nucleotides matching TRBD2. The CDR3 is made up of 16 amino acids. Germline V gene sequence: CDR1 SGHRS, CDR2 YFSETQ. V lost 4 bases and J lost 2; bases outside the gene matches: 7. The CDR3 reads CASSPEAGGHTDTQYF. The DNA of the CDR3 is TGCGCCAGCAGCCCAGAAGCGGGGGGGCACACAGATACGCAGTATTTT.

This clone has more than one count but fewer than ten. The gene calls are TRBV19 and TRBJ1-3; D gene ambiguous. The CDR3 runs 19 residues. CDR1 and CDR2 (germline): LNHDA, SQIVND (reference sequence). V was clipped by 2 bases and J by 0 bases, with 20 bases between them. The CDR3 reads CASSISWAGSTLSGNTIYF. CDR3 in DNA: TGTGCCAGTAGTATATCGTGGGCGGGTTCAACCCTCTCTGGAAACACCATATATTTT.

To note about this clone: The junction and the germline gene differ at one end; a read error may be behind it. This CDR3 reads CASSLRGGGDEQFF. CDR3 sequence (DNA): TGTGCTAGCAGCTTGCGGGGGGGAGGGGATGAGCAGTTCTTC. The V call is TRBV7-7, the J call TRBJ2-1; 9 bases map to TRBD2. Looked up from germline, CDR1 is SSHAT and CDR2 is FNYEAQ (reference sequence). CDR3 length equals 14 residues.

This clone was found a few times. This chain uses TRBV5-4 with TRBJ1-1; D is unresolved. V shed 3 bases and J shed 3 bases, with 3 bases lying between them. In germline, CDR1 is SGHNT, CDR2 YYREEE (reference sequence). This CDR3 has 11 residues. The CDR3 protein is CASSSYTEAFF. DNA for the CDR3: TGTGCCAGCAGCTCCTACACTGAAGCTTTCTTT.

This clone was detected a few times. V is TRBV4-3 and J is TRBJ2-3, with 13 bases matching TRBD2. The germline V gene has CDR1 LGHNA and CDR2 YSLEER. V shed 4 bases, J shed 0 bases, and the junction held 7 bases outside the gene matches. This CDR3 region has 18 residues. CDR3 sequence: CASSRGLAGELSTDTQYF. The CDR3 DNA follows: TGCGCCAGCAGCCGCGGACTAGCGGGGGAACTAAGCACAGATACGCAGTATTTT.

The rearrangement links TRBV20-1 to TRBJ2-2; D is undetermined. The germline V gene has CDR1 DFQATT and CDR2 SNEGSKA (reference sequence). V was trimmed by 2 bases and J by 6 bases, leaving 4 bases between them. This CDR3 region has 11 residues. The CDR3 DNA reads as TGCAGTGCTAGAAGCCCCGGGGAGCTGTTTTTT. Encoded protein: CSARSPGELFF.

The chain is built from TRBV30 and TRBJ2-5, with TRBD1 identical over 7 bases. V shed 0 bases, J shed 2 bases, and the junction held 6 bases outside the gene matches. Germline V gene sequence: CDR1 GTSNPN, CDR2 SVGIG (reference sequence). CDR3 length equals 15 residues. This CDR3 is CAWSVPWTGQETQYF. DNA of the CDR3: TGTGCCTGGAGTGTCCCCTGGACAGGACAAGAGACCCAGTACTTC. The full variable domain, in which reference TRBV30 and TRBJ2-5 provide the parts outside the CDR3, is SQTIHQWPATLVQPVGSPLSLECTVEGTSNPNLYWYRQAAGRGLQLLFYSVGIGQISSEVPQNLSASRPQDRQFILSSKKLLLSDSGFYLCAWSVPWTGQETQYFGPGTRLLVL.

The V gene is TRBV21-1, the J gene TRBJ1-1; the table's D call, TRBD1, has no DNA check behind it. TRBV21-1 is deemed a pseudogene. The CDR3 runs to 16 residues. The CDR3 nucleotides read TGTGCCAGCAGGTACCGGGACAGGGGGACGAACACTGAAGCTTTCTTT. It is translated as CASRYRDRGTNTEAFF.

This chain links TRBV6-1 with TRBJ2-5; perhaps TRBD2 as D (6 bases). V dropped 7 bases and J dropped 1 base, with 16 bases sitting between them. CDR1 MNHNS and CDR2 SASEGT come from the germline V gene. The CDR3 covers 15 residues. The CDR3 DNA reads TGTGCCAGCACCCGGGGCGGGGAGTTCCAAGAGACCCAGTACTTC. Translating gives CASTRGGEFQETQYF.

The genes are TRBV5-6 and TRBJ1-1; no clear D. CDR3 length equals 17 residues. The germline gives CDR1 SGHDT, CDR2 YYEEEE. Trimming removed 0 bases at V and 4 bases at J, with 19 bases between. The CDR3 bases are TGTGCCAGCAGCTTGGTGTTAGTGATCGGAGGAGGCACTGAAGCTTTCTTT. This sequence encodes CASSLVLVIGGGTEAFF.

There are a few counts of this clone. This chain uses TRBV28 with TRBJ1-1; D remains unclear. V was trimmed by 2 bases and J by 1 base, leaving 8 bases between them. Germline V lookup: CDR1 MDHEN, CDR2 SYDVKM. This CDR3 spans 14 amino acids. The CDR3 DNA is TGTGCCAGCAGTTTAGTGACACCGAACACTGAAGCTTTCTTT. This encodes CASSLVTPNTEAFF.

This sequence joins TRBV14 and TRBJ2-3; 7 nucleotides match TRBD2. The germline CDR1 and CDR2 sequences are SGHDN and FVKESK. The CDR3 totals 15 residues. V trimming: 4 bases; J trimming: 1 base; junction bases outside the gene matches: 5. CDR3 DNA: TGTGCCAGCAGCCCGGGGGGTGCCGGCACAGATACGCAGTATTTT. Translating it yields CASSPGGAGTDTQYF.

This clone has just a few counts. CDR3 sequence reads: CATSREGRNTEAFF. DNA for the CDR3: TGTGCCACCAGCAGAGAGGGCAGGAACACTGAAGCTTTCTTT. V usage is TRBV15 and J usage is TRBJ1-1, with no clear D. The V gene lost 0 bases and the J gene lost 1 base, with 6 bases spanning the gap. This CDR3 has 14 residues. Germline-derived CDR1 and CDR2 are LNHNV and YYDKDF (reference sequence).

This clone has a handful of counts. V gene TRBV10-3 combines with J gene TRBJ1-5; 8 bases line up with TRBD1. The V and J ends lost 7 bases and 2 bases, in that order; junction bases with no gene match: 4. Germline CDR1 is ENHRY and CDR2 is SYGVKD. The CDR3 loop spans 14 amino acids. CDR3 residues: CAIKAGQGNQPQHF. The CDR3 coding sequence is TGTGCCATCAAGGCGGGACAGGGCAATCAGCCCCAGCATTTT.

This chain joins TRBV4-1 and TRBJ1-1; no firm D call. This CDR3 has 14 amino acids. Trimming left V 5 bases short and J 4 bases short, with 14 bases between. CDR1 is MGHRA and CDR2 is YSYEKL in the germline V gene. CDR3 DNA sequence: TGCGCCAGCAGCTATTCCGGCCTAGGCACTGAAGCTTTCTTT. Protein: CASSYSGLGTEAFF.

The chain employs TRBV7-8 and TRBJ2-5, with 11 bases lining up with TRBD1. Germline CDR1 is SGHVS and CDR2 is FQNEAQ. V shed 0 bases, J shed 1 base, and the junction held 1 base outside the gene matches. CDR3 length: 16 residues. CDR3 protein: CASSLAGTGGQETQYF. The CDR3 bases are TGTGCCAGCAGCTTAGCCGGGACAGGGGGCCAAGAGACCCAGTACTTC.

The chain joins TRBV5-5 to TRBJ2-1; the match to TRBD1 covers 7 bases. Germline-derived CDR1 and CDR2 are SGHKS and YYEKEE (reference sequence). The CDR3 sequence is 14 residues long. Unmatched junction bases numbered 7, after V lost 4 bases and J lost 6 bases. The CDR3 loop reads CASSLADRSNEQFF. The CDR3 coding sequence is TGTGCCAGCAGCCTGGCGGACAGGAGCAATGAGCAGTTCTTC.

This rearrangement joins TRBV5-1 to TRBJ1-1, with D unclear. Trimming stripped 2 bases from V and 1 base from J, with 9 bases between. Germline lookup yields CDR1 SGHRS and CDR2 YFSETQ. The CDR3 is 14 amino acids. As DNA, the CDR3 is TGCGCCAGCAGCTTAAGCCTACGGAACACTGAAGCTTTCTTT. Amino acids: CASSLSLRNTEAFF.

This clone was recorded only once. The chain is built from TRBV5-1 and TRBJ1-1; D is possibly TRBD1 (5 bases). CDR1 SGHRS and CDR2 YFSETQ come from the germline V gene. The length of the CDR3 is 13 residues. The V and J ends lost 5 bases and 3 bases respectively, with 11 bases between them. CDR3 in DNA: TGCGCCAGCAGTCACGTAGGGGACACTGAAGCTTTCTTT. Its protein is CASSHVGDTEAFF.